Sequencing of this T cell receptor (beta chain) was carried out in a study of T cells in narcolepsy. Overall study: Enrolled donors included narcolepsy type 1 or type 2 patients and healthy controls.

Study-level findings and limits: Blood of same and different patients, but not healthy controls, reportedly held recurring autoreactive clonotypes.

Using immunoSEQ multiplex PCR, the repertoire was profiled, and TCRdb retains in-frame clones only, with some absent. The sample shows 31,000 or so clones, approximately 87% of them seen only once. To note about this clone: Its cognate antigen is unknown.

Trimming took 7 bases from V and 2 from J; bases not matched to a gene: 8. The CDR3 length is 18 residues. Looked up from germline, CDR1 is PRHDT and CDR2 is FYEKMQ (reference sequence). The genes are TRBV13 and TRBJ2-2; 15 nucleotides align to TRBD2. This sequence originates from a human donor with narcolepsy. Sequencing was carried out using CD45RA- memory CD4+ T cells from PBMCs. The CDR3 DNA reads TGTGCCAGCAAGATAACGGGACTAGCGGGGGGTAACACCGGGGAGCTGTTTTTT. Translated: CASKITGLAGGNTGELFF.